The 8 T cell receptor beta chains in this list originate from one sample, sequenced in a study of T-cell memory formation after mild COVID-19. TCRdb ran MiXCR on the 5' RACE reads and lists one entry per CDR3 protein. This sample has 250,000 to 300,000 distinct CDR3 sequences, with around 17% found just once. Material: PBMCs or a T cell subset sorted from them (not recorded which). The receptors were gathered from a man aged 18-30 years who had mild COVID-19 (a few samples of this study predate the infection). Cell type and time point are not known.

In this sample, this clonotype turned up many times. The chain combines TRBV20-1 with TRBJ2-7; 8 bases are a match to TRBD1. Germline-derived CDR1 and CDR2 are DFQATT and SNEGSKA (reference sequence). The CDR3 is made up of 13 amino acids. The V segment lost 6 bases and the J segment 3 bases; nucleotides outside the gene matches: 7. CDR3 in amino acids: CSAQTDRGYEQYV. CDR3 DNA: TGCAGTGCCCAAACCGACAGGGGCTACGAGCAGTACGTC.

CDR3 bases: TGTGCCAGTAGTGCGCGACAGGACCGCACAGATACGCAGTATTTT. Amino acid sequence: CASSARQDRTDTQYF. The genes are TRBV19 and TRBJ2-3, with D perhaps matching TRBD1 (6 bases). Germline V gene sequence: CDR1 LNHDA, CDR2 SQIVND (reference sequence). The CDR3 is made up of 15 amino acids. With 5 bases removed from V and 1 base from J, the gap between germline ends came to 13 bases.

This clonotype has a handful of counts. The CDR3 sequence is CASSQLLAGGGDTQYF. In DNA, the CDR3 is TGCGCCAGCAGCCAACTTCTAGCGGGGGGCGGAGATACGCAGTATTTT. The chain recombines TRBV4-3 with TRBJ2-3, with 11 positions matching TRBD2. The ends lost 2 bases at V and 5 bases at J; junction bases unmatched: 6. CDR3 length: 16 amino acids. Germline V gives CDR1 LGHNA, CDR2 YSLEER.

The chain's CDR3 is CASSRDGMTGYTF. CDR3 sequence (DNA): TGTGCCAGCAGCCGCGACGGGATGACGGGCTACACCTTC. The chain combines TRBV12-3 or TRBV12-4 with TRBJ1-2, with D unresolved. The CDR3 is 13 residues long. V dropped 6 bases and J dropped 8 bases, with 16 bases sitting between them.

In regard to this clonotype: The junction departs from germline at one end; a sequencing error may be responsible. This sequence joins TRBV7-7 and TRBJ2-5; 9 nucleotides match TRBD2. CDR1 is SSHAT and CDR2 is FNYEAQ in the germline V gene (reference sequence). The CDR3 length is 16 residues. The CDR3 coding sequence is TGTGCTAGCAGCTTACAGCGGGGGGACCTCCTAGGGGCCCAGTACTTC. Translation: CASSLQRGDLLGAQYF.

This clonotype was observed many times. The chain employs TRBV4-3 and TRBJ2-7, with D perhaps TRBD2 (5 bases). The V end was cut by 0 bases, the J end by 6 bases, with 15 bases between. The CDR3 is 15 amino acids. Germline loops: CDR1 LGHNA, CDR2 YSLEER. Here the CDR3 reads CASSQDFSGYLEQYF. CDR3 coding DNA: TGCGCCAGCAGCCAAGATTTTTCGGGGTACCTCGAGCAGTACTTC.

The rearrangement uses TRBV25-1 and TRBJ1-1; D possibly corresponds to TRBD1 (5 bases). The CDR3 loop spans 11 amino acids. Per the germline V gene, CDR1 is MGHDK and CDR2 is SYGVNS. V dropped 11 bases and J dropped 3 bases, with 10 bases sitting between them. In DNA, the CDR3 is TGTGCCGGCCGGGGGGACACTGAAGCTTTCTTT. Translation: CAGRGDTEAFF. The full variable domain, completed using reference TRBV25-1 and TRBJ1-1, is EADIYQTPRYLVIGTGKKITLECSQTMGHDKMYWYQQDPGMELHLIHYSYGVNSTEKGDLSSESTVSRIRTEHFPLTLESARPSHTSQYLCAGRGDTEAFFGQGTRLTVV.

CDR3 bases: TGTGCCAGCAGTACGGACAGGGAAACAGATACGCAGTATTTT. Translated, it gives CASSTDRETDTQYF. This rearrangement joins TRBV9 to TRBJ2-3, with 8 bases that match TRBD1. The germline gives CDR1 SGDLS, CDR2 YYNGEE. V shed 5 bases, J shed 3 bases, and the junction held 5 bases outside the gene matches. This CDR3 is built from 14 residues. The full variable domain, in which reference TRBV9 and TRBJ2-3 provide the parts outside the CDR3, is DSGVTQTPKHLITATGQRVTLRCSPRSGDLSVYWYQQSLDQGLQFLIQYYNGEERAKGNILERFSAQQFPDLHSELNLSSLELGDSALYFCASSTDRETDTQYFGPGTRLTVL.